This T cell receptor (beta chain) is from a study of T cell responses to AZD1222 COVID-19 vaccine (dated by TCRdb to about 2021). As for the study more broadly: AZD1222 recipients given second doses at about 4 weeks or at about 12 weeks were pooled, since spike-specific TCR depth and breadth were not found to differ between the two schedules. A total of approximately 250 trial participants underwent TCR sequencing, of whom 207 had received two doses of AZD1222 and 26 had received two doses of the MenACWY control vaccine. Trial participants were enrolled by age into subgroups of 18-55, 56-69 and 70-plus years, and roughly 150, 30 and 60 TCR-sequenced participants, respectively, were included in these subgroups.

As regards this clone: The antigen this receptor binds is unknown. Base quality data are lacking; no much larger clone is found one base away.

The CDR3 measures 14 amino acids from cysteine to phenylalanine. Of all the DNA, just the CDR3 is kept, 42 bases in frame from base 1. CDR1 is given as SGHAT and CDR2 as FQNNGV, both from the germline V gene. V ends up 10 bases short and J 2 bases short, with an unmatched junction base count of 10. The paper's findings and limits, for the study overall: Participants were mostly white British and included more females than males, and it was suggested by the authors that clonal diversity may have been underestimated. Vaccine-associated CD4 TCRs spanned the whole spike protein, with dominant responses in regions 160-218 and 743-854. Because no samples from the day 14 peak response were available, repertoires could be characterized only after the peak T cell response. Epitopes outside the regions mutated in the B.1.351 and B.1.1.7 variants were reportedly recognized by nearly half of the unique spike-specific TCRs. A significant rise in spike-specific TCR breadth and depth was observed after two AZD1222 doses relative to day 0 and relative to MenACWY recipients. In the small 56-69-year group, the increase in depth fell short of significance, most likely because of low power. Conclusions about previously exposed vaccinees were limited because only six AZD1222 recipients were SARS-CoV-2 seropositive at baseline.

The CDR3 regions of human TCRbeta chains were subjected to immunosequencing. In the paper's pipeline: TCRs in the repertoires were compared against a reference library of SARS-CoV-2-specific TCRs that had been generated with the MIRA antigen-specificity platform. Breadth was defined as the fraction of unique TCRs that were SARS-CoV-2-associated, and depth was defined as the fraction of total T cells that were SARS-CoV-2-associated. Using the MIRA data, each spike-specific TCR was mapped to the spike region that the TCR reacts to and placed in a CD4 or CD8 class. Log10-transformed breadth and depth values were compared by one-way ANOVA with Sidak's multiple comparisons tests. TCRdb obtained this table from immuneACCESS and retained in-frame rearrangements with V and J assigned. These tables miss some clones; where compared with another copy, unresolved V genes account for less than half of the shortfall, and the remainder is unexplained. The V and J calls and clone size come from that table; D and trimming were worked out from the DNA. Recorded for this sample are around 150,000 clones; around 84% of them occurred a single time. The biggest ten clones account for approximately 4% of the sample.

What the time point label conveys for this sample: baseline before first vaccination. Vaccinee samples were obtained from the UK trials COV001 and COV002, which included a single-blind randomized controlled phase 2/3 trial of AZD1222 (ChAdOx1 nCoV-19) in healthy adults. Trial participant PBMC samples were collected at day 0 and day 28 after the second dose for TCRbeta chain sequencing. This clonotype was obtained from an adult in good health. The V and J segments used are TRBV11-2 and TRBJ1-2, with 7 central nucleotides matching TRBD1. Sequences were derived from peripheral blood, sampled on day 0 of AZD1222 vaccination. The CDR3 reads CATRWGTANYGYTF. Read as DNA, the sequence is TGTGCCACCCGTTGGGGGACAGCCAACTATGGCTACACCTTC.